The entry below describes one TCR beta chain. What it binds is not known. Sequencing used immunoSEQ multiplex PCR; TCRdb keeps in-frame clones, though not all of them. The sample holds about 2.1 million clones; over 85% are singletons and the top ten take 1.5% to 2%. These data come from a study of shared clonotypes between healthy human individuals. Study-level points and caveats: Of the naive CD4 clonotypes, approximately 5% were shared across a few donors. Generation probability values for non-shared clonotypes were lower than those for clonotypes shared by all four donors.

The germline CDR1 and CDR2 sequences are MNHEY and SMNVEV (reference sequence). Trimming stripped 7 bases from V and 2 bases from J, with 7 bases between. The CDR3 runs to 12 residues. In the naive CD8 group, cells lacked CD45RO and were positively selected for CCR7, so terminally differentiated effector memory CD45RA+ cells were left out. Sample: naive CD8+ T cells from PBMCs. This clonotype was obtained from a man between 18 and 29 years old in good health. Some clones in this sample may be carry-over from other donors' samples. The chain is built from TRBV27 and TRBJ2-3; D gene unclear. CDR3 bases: TGTGCCAGCACCCCGTTCACAGATACGCAGTATTTT. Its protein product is CASTPFTDTQYF.